This is a list of T cell receptor beta chains from one sample in a study of Tregs in tolerant kidney transplant recipients. Repertoires were generated with immunoSEQ multiplex PCR, while TCRdb's copy carries only in-frame clones and drops some. The sample has roughly 69,000 clones, less than 90% seen once. This specimen was CD4+ T cells from blood, taken before the transplant. These receptor sequences come from a human donor who received a combined kidney and bone marrow transplant. Each CDR3 is given with its conserved first and last residue. D genes are given only for firm matches. Clone size appears in some rows only: once, few, many, or a class for an expanded clone.

size,V,J,D,DNA,CDR3
NA,TRBV5-8,TRBJ2-2,TRBD1,TGTGCCAGCAGCAACGACAGGGCGACATCCGGGGAGCTGTTTTTT,CASSNDRATSGELFF
NA,TRBV6-1,TRBJ2-1,NA,TGTGCCAGCAGTGAAGTAGCTTCGGAGCAGTTCTTC,CASSEVASEQFF
NA,TRBV6-5,TRBJ2-5,NA,TGTGCCAGCAGCCCCGCACGAGTCTGGGAGACCCAGTACTTC,CASSPARVWETQYF
NA,TRBV28,TRBJ2-1,TRBD2,TGTGCCAGCAGCCAAGGGCTAGCGGGATGGAATGAGCAGTTCTTC,CASSQGLAGWNEQFF
NA,TRBV6-1,TRBJ2-7,NA,TGTGCCAGCGAGGGAGCCTTGTACTACGAGCAGTACTTC,CASEGALYYEQYF
NA,TRBV6-6,TRBJ1-1,NA,TGTGCCAGCAGAAATCCCGGAGAGAACACTGAAGCTTTCTTT,CASRNPGENTEAFF
once,TRBV28,TRBJ1-3,NA,TGTGCCAGCAGTTTAGGGCAGCTGGCGACCGAATATTTT,CASSLGQLATEYF
NA,TRBV19,TRBJ2-7,NA,TGTGCCAGTACCCTCAGGGGCCACTCCTACGAGCAGTACTTC,CASTLRGHSYEQYF
NA,TRBV5-1,TRBJ2-3,TRBD1,TGCGCCAGCAGCACCGGGACAGGGGTACCCACAGATACGCAGTATTTT,CASSTGTGVPTDTQYF
NA,TRBV5-1,TRBJ2-2,NA,TGCGCCAGCAGCTTGACAGGGTCGAACACCGGGGAGCTGTTTTTT,CASSLTGSNTGELFF
NA,TRBV5-4,TRBJ2-1,TRBD1,TGTGCCAGCAGCCCCCAGGGGGACTACAATGAGCAGTTCTTC,CASSPQGDYNEQFF
NA,TRBV7-3,TRBJ2-7,TRBD2,TGTGCCAGCAGCCAGAGGGAGGGGTACGAGCAGTACTTC,CASSQREGYEQYF
NA,TRBV5-1,TRBJ2-3,TRBD2,TGCGCCAGCAGCTGGCCGGGCGGGAGTTCTGCAGATACGCAGTATTTT,CASSWPGGSSADTQYF
NA,TRBV5-4,TRBJ2-1,TRBD2,TGTGCCAGCAGCGCTATGACTAAGCGGGAGGGCAATGAGCAGTTCTTC,CASSAMTKREGNEQFF
NA,TRBV5-4,TRBJ2-2,TRBD2,TGTGCCAGCAGCGGACTAGCGGCGAACACCGGGGAGCTGTTTTTT,CASSGLAANTGELFF
NA,TRBV21-1,TRBJ2-1,NA,TGTGCCAGCAGCAAAGTAGTGGAGGGGAAAGAAGATGACAATGAGCAGTTCTTC,CASSKVVEGKEDDNEQFF
NA,TRBV5-1,TRBJ2-5,TRBD2,TGCGCCAGCAGCTTCGGGACTAGCGGGACTTCAGAGACCCAGTACTTC,CASSFGTSGTSETQYF
NA,TRBV15,TRBJ2-7,NA,TGTGCCACCAGCGAGATGGTGGCACAGGGCGAGCAGTACTTC,CATSEMVAQGEQYF